The rows below give T cell receptor beta chains drawn from one sample of a study of cytomegalovirus exposure and HLA in healthy donors. Assay used: immunoSEQ multiplex PCR; TCRdb lists only in-frame clones, some missing. The sample shows approximately 100,000 clones, roughly three quarters of them seen only once. The sample consisted of PBMCs. The receptors shown here come from a middle-aged woman in good health and CMV-seropositive. CDR3s include the opening cysteine and the closing phenylalanine or tryptophan. Fields, in order: D gene, V gene, J gene, clone size, CDR3 DNA, CDR3 protein. The D gene is left open where the match is weak. Not every row has a clone size; where given, it reads once, few, many or a size class.

TRBD1	TRBV19	TRBJ1-1	once	TGTGCCAGTAGTAGCCGCAGACAGGGAGTCGGCACTGAAGCTTTCTTT	CASSSRRQGVGTEAFF
NA	TRBV2	TRBJ2-2	NA	TGTGCCAGCAGGGATGGGAGGTCCGGGGAGCTGTTTTTT	CASRDGRSGELFF
NA	TRBV7-9	TRBJ2-3	NA	TGTGCCAGCAGCTTAGCGGGGCCTAGCACAGATACGCAGTATTTT	CASSLAGPSTDTQYF
NA	TRBV5-1	TRBJ2-2	NA	TGCGCCAGCAGTCGGGGGTCCGGGGAGCTGTTTTTT	CASSRGSGELFF
NA	TRBV18	TRBJ2-7	NA	TGTGCCAGCTCACCGCTTCAGGGTCGTGGCGAGCAGTACTTC	CASSPLQGRGEQYF
TRBD1	TRBV5-6	TRBJ1-1	NA	TGTGCCAGCAGCTTCAAGCAGGGGGCCGTGAACACTGAAGCTTTCTTT	CASSFKQGAVNTEAFF
TRBD1	TRBV29-1	TRBJ1-1	NA	TGCAGCGCGGGACAGGTTGAAGCTTTCTTT	CSAGQVEAFF
TRBD1	TRBV30	TRBJ1-5	few	TGTGCCTGGTCAACAGGGGTCGGGCCCCAGCATTTT	CAWSTGVGPQHF
NA	TRBV29-1	TRBJ1-4	NA	TGCAGCGTTGGACACGGTTGGGCTGAAAAACTGTTTTTT	CSVGHGWAEKLFF
NA	TRBV5-1	TRBJ2-6	few	TGCGCCAGCAGAACCGGTAGCTCTGGGGCCAACGTCCTGACTTTC	CASRTGSSGANVLTF
NA	TRBV7-9	TRBJ1-5	NA	TGTGCCAGCAGCCCCCAGATCGTCAATCAGCCCCAGCATTTT	CASSPQIVNQPQHF
NA	TRBV10-3	TRBJ2-1	NA	TGTGCCATCAGTGAGTCGTCCGGGGGGCCTCATGAGCAGTTCTTC	CAISESSGGPHEQFF
NA	TRBV13	TRBJ1-1	NA	TGTGCCAGCAGCTTAGTCTGGGAGGACACTGAAGCTTTCTTT	CASSLVWEDTEAFF
NA	TRBV6-5	TRBJ2-3	NA	TGTGCCAGCAGTTACTCGTCGTACTACACAGATACGCAGTATTTT	CASSYSSYYTDTQYF
NA	TRBV5-1	TRBJ2-1	few	TGCGCCAGCACCGAGAGGGGGGGTGAGCAGTTCTTC	CASTERGGEQFF
NA	TRBV4-2	TRBJ2-1	NA	TGTGCCAGCAGCCAAGATCCGGGGGGCCAGATTGAGCAGTTCTTC	CASSQDPGGQIEQFF
TRBD1	TRBV7-2	TRBJ1-4	NA	TGTGCCAGCAGCCTGGACAGGTCAAGGGCTAATGAAAAACTGTTTTTT	CASSLDRSRANEKLFF
TRBD2	TRBV5-1	TRBJ2-1	NA	TGCGCCAGCAGCCCGGGGACTAGCGGATACAATGAGCAGTTCTTC	CASSPGTSGYNEQFF
TRBD2	TRBV4-1	TRBJ2-3	NA	TGCGCCAGCAGCCCCAAAAGCCGGCAGGGAGGGACAGATACGCAGTATTTT	CASSPKSRQGGTDTQYF
NA	TRBV5-1	TRBJ2-5	NA	TGCGCCAGCAGCAACCAGGGGGGCGAGACCCAGTACTTC	CASSNQGGETQYF
NA	TRBV6-5	TRBJ1-3	NA	TGTGCCACCCAACCTCCAGAGGGCCGAAACACCATATATTTT	CATQPPEGRNTIYF
NA	TRBV11-2	TRBJ1-1	NA	TGTGCCAGCAGCCCCGGGGGGTTGTTTGCTTTCTTT	CASSPGGLFAFF
NA	TRBV6-1	TRBJ1-2	once	TGTGCCAGCAGCTCATATCAGGGTTCCTATGGCTACACCTTC	CASSSYQGSYGYTF
TRBD2	TRBV18	TRBJ2-6	NA	TGTGCCAGCTCACCACGGGTGTCTCGGCTAGCGGCGGTCTCTGGGGCCAACGTCCTGACTTTC	CASSPRVSRLAAVSGANVLTF
NA	TRBV2	TRBJ1-4	NA	TGTGCCAGCATGGGGGCCCTGGATGATGAAAAACTGTTTTTT	CASMGALDDEKLFF
NA	TRBV28	TRBJ1-5	NA	TGTGCCAGCAGTTCCGGGAGGCTTGGGAATCAGCCCCAGCATTTT	CASSSGRLGNQPQHF
NA	TRBV30	TRBJ1-5	NA	TGTGCCTGGAGTGGGGGCCCTGTGAAGCCCCAGCATTTT	CAWSGGPVKPQHF
NA	TRBV5-1	TRBJ1-4	NA	TGCGCCAGCAGCTTGCAGGCCTGGGCACCTAATGAAAAACTGTTTTTT	CASSLQAWAPNEKLFF
TRBD1	TRBV10-3	TRBJ2-7	NA	TGTGCCATCAGTCCCTCGACAGGGACCAACGAGCAGTACTTC	CAISPSTGTNEQYF
NA	TRBV7-7	TRBJ2-3	NA	TGTGCTAGCAGCCCAAGAGAGACAGATACGCAGTATTTT	CASSPRETDTQYF
NA	TRBV7-2	TRBJ2-1	NA	TGTGCCAGCAGCTTGTCTGCGGGTTACTACAATGAGCAGTTCTTC	CASSLSAGYYNEQFF
TRBD1	TRBV15	TRBJ1-2	once	TGTGCCACCAGCACGACAGGGATTGGCTACACCTTC	CATSTTGIGYTF
NA	TRBV7-8	TRBJ1-2	NA	TGTGCCAGCAGCCCTCAATGGCGGGGCTACACCTTC	CASSPQWRGYTF
NA	TRBV19	TRBJ2-3	NA	TGTGCCAGTAGTATACGGCGGGACACAGATACGCAGTATTTT	CASSIRRDTDTQYF
NA	TRBV5-4	TRBJ2-3	few	TGTGCCAGCAGCTCAAAAGAGGGTGCAGATACGCAGTATTTT	CASSSKEGADTQYF
NA	TRBV18	TRBJ2-7	NA	TGTGCCAGCTCACCCACGGCGGGGGAGCAGTACTTC	CASSPTAGEQYF
TRBD1	TRBV6-6	TRBJ1-2	once	TGTGCCAGCCATGATACAGGGGGCGACGACGGAGGCTACACCTTC	CASHDTGGDDGGYTF
NA	TRBV18	TRBJ1-2	NA	TGTGCCAGCTCACCAAGGAACGGCGGCTATGGCTACACCTTC	CASSPRNGGYGYTF
TRBD1	TRBV18	TRBJ1-3	NA	TGTGCCAGCTCGCTTACACAGGGGGCACTTGGAAACACCATATATTTT	CASSLTQGALGNTIYF
NA	TRBV29-1	TRBJ2-2	NA	TGCAGCGTTGAAGATCCCGGACTCTCGCCCGGGGAGCTGTTTTTT	CSVEDPGLSPGELFF
TRBD1	TRBV6-5	TRBJ1-1	few	TGTGCCACCGTCGACGCAGGGGGCACGACTGAAGCTTTCTTT	CATVDAGGTTEAFF
TRBD1	TRBV6-5	TRBJ1-4	NA	TGTGCCAGCAGCAGGACAGGGCCCGAAAAACTGTTTTTT	CASSRTGPEKLFF
NA	TRBV7-9	TRBJ2-3	NA	TGTGCCAGCAGTCCTCTTTCCGTCCGGGGAAGTCCGCAGTATTTT	CASSPLSVRGSPQYF
NA	TRBV4-1	TRBJ2-7	NA	TGCGCCAGCAGTTACGCCCCCCGTACAGGGCGGCTAACCTACGAGCAGTACTTC	CASSYAPRTGRLTYEQYF
TRBD1	TRBV15	TRBJ1-1	NA	TGTGCCACCAGCAGTGGACAGGGTTGGAGCACTGAAGCTTTCTTT	CATSSGQGWSTEAFF
NA	TRBV11-2	TRBJ2-7	few	TGTGCCAGCAGCTCACAAATTTTTACCTACGAGCAGTACTTC	CASSSQIFTYEQYF
TRBD2	TRBV6-5	TRBJ2-1	NA	TGTGCCAGCAGCCCCGAGCGGGGGGTTAACAATGAGCAGTTCTTC	CASSPERGVNNEQFF
NA	TRBV6-5	TRBJ1-5	few	TGTGCCAGCAGTTACTCAAACGGGGGTGGCAATCAGCCCCAGCATTTT	CASSYSNGGGNQPQHF
NA	TRBV11-2	TRBJ1-1	NA	TGTGCCAGCAGCTTACCGAGTCCCGAAGCTTTCTTT	CASSLPSPEAFF
TRBD1	TRBV30	TRBJ2-7	NA	TGTGCCTGGAGTAGGGACAGGGTAGGGGGTAACGAGCAGTACTTC	CAWSRDRVGGNEQYF
TRBD1	TRBV5-1	TRBJ2-7	NA	TGCGCCAGCAGCCCGGACAGGGGGTTTATCGAGCAGTACTTC	CASSPDRGFIEQYF
TRBD1	TRBV10-3	TRBJ1-2	NA	TGTGCCATCACCCACAGACAGGGAGATCTCTATGGCTACACCTTC	CAITHRQGDLYGYTF
NA	TRBV4-1	TRBJ1-2	once	TGCGCCAGCAGCCAAGGGGGCCCCACAGAGAACCATGTCTTC	CASSQGGPTENHVF
TRBD1	TRBV2	TRBJ1-4	NA	TGTGCCAGCAGATTGGACAGGGTGGGAGGAACTAATGAAAAACTGTTTTTT	CASRLDRVGGTNEKLFF
NA	TRBV2	TRBJ1-2	NA	TGTGCCAGCAGTGAAGGAACAGGTGCGGATGGCTACACCTTC	CASSEGTGADGYTF
TRBD1	TRBV6-1	TRBJ2-7	NA	TGTGCCAGCAGGCGGGACAGGGCGCCCCACTACGAGCAGTACTTC	CASRRDRAPHYEQYF
NA	TRBV10-3	TRBJ2-2	NA	TGTGCCATCGGGGGGACGAACACCGGGGAGCTGTTTTTT	CAIGGTNTGELFF
TRBD1	TRBV9	TRBJ2-7	NA	TGTGCCAGCAGCGTAGCTGGACAGGCAGTCGAGCAGTACTTC	CASSVAGQAVEQYF
TRBD1	TRBV5-1	TRBJ1-1	NA	TGCGCCAGCAGCCCGGACAGGGGTGGCACTGAAGCTTTCTTT	CASSPDRGGTEAFF
NA	TRBV20-1	TRBJ1-1	NA	TGCAGGGCGGGGGGAGGAAGTGAAGCTTTCTTT	CRAGGGSEAFF